This TCR beta chain was found in a study of shared clonotypes between healthy human individuals. Assay used: immunoSEQ multiplex PCR; TCRdb lists only in-frame clones, some missing. The table shows roughly 810,000 clones, with about 96% occurring only once. The study's findings and limits: Clonotype sharing across a few donors was observed for approximately 5% of naive CD4 clonotypes. Sampling included only blood; tissue repertoires likely differ. The study generally estimated greater richness for naive than memory subsets.

Germline V gene lookup returns CDR1 SNHLY and CDR2 FYNNEI. Trimming cost V 7 bases and J 6 bases, with 10 bases left between them. The CDR3 covers 12 residues. With respect to this clone: Its antigen is unknown. The same CDR3 can be traced to other DNA sequences in this sample.

Naive CD8 cells were CD45RO-negative, positively selected for CCR7, excluding terminally differentiated effector memory CD45RA+ cells. All donors were Caucasian adults living in Nashville, Tennessee. Sequencing was performed on naive CD8+ T cells sorted from blood. This rearrangement joins TRBV2 to TRBJ2-1, with TRBD2 as a possible D gene (6 bases). The origin of this receptor is a man aged 25 to 45 in good health. In DNA form, the CDR3 reads TGTGCCAGCATGGGGAGGCCCAATGAGCAGTTCTTC. It specifies CASMGRPNEQFF.